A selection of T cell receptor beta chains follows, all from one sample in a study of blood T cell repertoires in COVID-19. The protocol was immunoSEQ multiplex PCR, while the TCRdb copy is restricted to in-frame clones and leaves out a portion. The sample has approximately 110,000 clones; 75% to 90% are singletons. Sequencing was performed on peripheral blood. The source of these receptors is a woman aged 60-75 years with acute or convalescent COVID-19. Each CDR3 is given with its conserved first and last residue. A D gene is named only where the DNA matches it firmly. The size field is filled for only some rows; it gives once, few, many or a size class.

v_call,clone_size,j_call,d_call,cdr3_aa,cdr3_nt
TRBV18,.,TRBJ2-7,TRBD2,CASSPYSGSASYEQYF,TGTGCCAGCTCACCTTACAGCGGGAGCGCTTCCTACGAGCAGTACTTC
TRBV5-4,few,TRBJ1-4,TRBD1,CASSLGGQVDEKLFF,TGTGCCAGCAGCTTGGGGGGACAGGTGGATGAAAAACTGTTTTTT
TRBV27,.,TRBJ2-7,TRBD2,CASQIRASGPYEQYF,TGTGCCAGCCAAATACGGGCTAGCGGACCTTACGAGCAGTACTTC
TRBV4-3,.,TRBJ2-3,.,CASSQTRSTTQYF,TGCGCCAGCAGCCAGACTAGATCAACAACGCAGTATTTT
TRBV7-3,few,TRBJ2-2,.,CASSLTSGNTGELFF,TGTGCCAGCAGCTTAACTTCAGGGAACACCGGGGAGCTGTTTTTT
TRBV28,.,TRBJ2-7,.,CASSLRNYEQYF,TGTGCCAGCAGTTTGCGCAACTACGAGCAGTACTTC
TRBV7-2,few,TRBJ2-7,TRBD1,CASSSPGQIYEQYF,TGTGCCAGCAGCTCCCCGGGACAGATCTACGAGCAGTACTTC
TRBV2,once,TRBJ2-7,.,CASSTTSRSSYEQYF,TGTGCCAGCAGTACCACTAGCAGGAGCTCCTACGAGCAGTACTTC
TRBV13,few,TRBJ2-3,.,CASRLRDTQYF,TGTGCCAGCAGATTGCGGGATACGCAGTATTTT
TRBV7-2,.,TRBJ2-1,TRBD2,CASTPQAGYNEQFF,TGTGCCAGCACCCCACAAGCGGGATACAATGAGCAGTTCTTC
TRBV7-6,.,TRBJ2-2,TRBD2,CASSTTSGSFPKDTGELFF,TGTGCCAGCAGCACGACTAGCGGGAGTTTTCCGAAGGACACCGGGGAGCTGTTTTTT
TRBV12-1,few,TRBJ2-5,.,CASSFASQEGETQYF,TGTGCCAGCAGCTTTGCGTCACAGGAAGGGGAGACCCAGTACTTC
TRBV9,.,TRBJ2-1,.,CASSVAGGVYNEQFF,TGTGCCAGCAGCGTAGCTGGGGGCGTTTACAATGAGCAGTTCTTC
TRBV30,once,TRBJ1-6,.,CAWSAIISSYNSPLHF,TGTGCCTGGAGTGCCATTATCAGCTCCTATAATTCACCCCTCCACTTT
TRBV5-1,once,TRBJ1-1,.,CASSFGNMNTEAFF,TGCGCCAGCAGCTTCGGGAACATGAACACTGAAGCTTTCTTT
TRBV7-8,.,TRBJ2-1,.,CASSLSGTLAYNEQFF,TGTGCCAGCAGCTTATCTGGGACATTGGCCTACAATGAGCAGTTCTTC
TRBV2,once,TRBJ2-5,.,CASSEAGGAFQETQYF,TGTGCCAGCAGTGAAGCGGGGGGGGCTTTCCAAGAGACCCAGTACTTC
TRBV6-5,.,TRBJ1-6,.,CASSYLQENSPLHF,TGTGCCAGCAGTTACTTACAGGAGAATTCACCCCTCCACTTT
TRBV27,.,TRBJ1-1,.,CASSRTRGTEAFF,TGTGCCAGCAGCAGGACGAGGGGGACTGAAGCTTTCTTT
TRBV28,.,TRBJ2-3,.,CASSSPGTMTDTQYF,TGTGCCAGCAGTTCCCCTGGTACTATGACAGATACGCAGTATTTT
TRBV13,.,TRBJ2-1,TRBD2,CASSFGGNEQFF,TGTGCCAGCAGCTTCGGGGGGAATGAGCAGTTCTTC
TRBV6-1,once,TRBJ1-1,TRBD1,CASSEQGATEAFF,TGTGCCAGCAGTGAACAGGGGGCCACTGAAGCTTTCTTT
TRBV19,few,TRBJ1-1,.,CASSMRVARTAPPEAFF,TGTGCCAGTAGTATGAGGGTGGCCAGGACGGCTCCCCCTGAAGCTTTCTTT
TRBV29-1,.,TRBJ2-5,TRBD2,CSVDGRTSGFWTQYF,TGCAGCGTTGATGGCCGGACTAGCGGGTTTTGGACCCAGTACTTC
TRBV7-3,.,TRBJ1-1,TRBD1,CASSFVRTGGGSTEAFF,TGTGCCAGCAGCTTTGTGCGGACAGGGGGCGGTAGCACTGAAGCTTTCTTT
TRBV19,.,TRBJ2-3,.,CASSVNGGIDTQYF,TGTGCCAGTAGTGTAAACGGGGGAATAGATACGCAGTATTTT
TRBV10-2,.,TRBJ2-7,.,CASSALGSSYEQYF,TGCGCCAGCAGTGCACTCGGTAGCTCCTACGAGCAGTACTTC
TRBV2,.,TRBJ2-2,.,CASSEAEGRTGELFF,TGTGCCAGCAGTGAAGCGGAGGGACGGACCGGGGAGCTGTTTTTT
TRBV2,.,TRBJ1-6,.,CASSEAPGWTVAVF,TGTGCCAGCAGTGAAGCGCCGGGTTGGACAGTGGCTGTTTTC
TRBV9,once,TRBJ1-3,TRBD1,CASSVDAGGGGNTIYF,TGTGCCAGCAGCGTAGATGCAGGGGGAGGTGGAAACACCATATATTTT
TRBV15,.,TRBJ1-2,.,CATSRGGGWNYGYTF,TGTGCCACCAGCAGAGGGGGAGGGTGGAACTATGGCTACACCTTC
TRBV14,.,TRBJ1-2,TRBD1,CASSQMTGSLSGYTF,TGTGCCAGCAGCCAAATGACAGGGAGCTTGAGTGGCTACACCTTC
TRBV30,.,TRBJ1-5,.,CAWRTNTGTGPQHF,TGTGCCTGGAGGACAAATACAGGTACGGGGCCCCAGCATTTT
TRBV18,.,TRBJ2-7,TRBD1,CASSPALGQGKRYEQYF,TGTGCCAGCTCACCGGCACTGGGACAGGGGAAAAGGTACGAGCAGTACTTC
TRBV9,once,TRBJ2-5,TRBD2,CASSVGLAGVETQYF,TGTGCCAGCAGCGTAGGACTAGCGGGAGTAGAGACCCAGTACTTC
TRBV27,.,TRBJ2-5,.,CASSLTGRETQYF,TGTGCCAGCAGTTTAACAGGGCGGGAGACCCAGTACTTC
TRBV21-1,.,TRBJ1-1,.,CASSKGWQGRNTEAFF,TGTGCCAGCAGCAAAGGGTGGCAGGGGAGGAACACTGAAGCTTTCTTT
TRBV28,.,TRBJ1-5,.,CASSLGLGEGSNQPQHF,TGTGCCAGCAGTTTGGGATTGGGGGAGGGTAGCAATCAGCCCCAGCATTTT
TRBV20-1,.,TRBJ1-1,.,CSARISGEAFF,TGCAGTGCTAGAATCAGTGGTGAAGCTTTCTTT
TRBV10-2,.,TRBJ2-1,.,CATSRSYNEQFF,TGCGCCACCTCGAGGTCCTACAATGAGCAGTTCTTC
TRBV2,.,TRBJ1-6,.,CASIGDYNSPLHF,TGTGCCAGCATCGGGGACTATAATTCACCCCTCCACTTT
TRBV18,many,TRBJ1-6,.,CASSPGTRDINSPLHF,TGTGCCAGCTCACCAGGGACTCGGGATATTAATTCACCCCTCCACTTT
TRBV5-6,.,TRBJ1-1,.,CASSPFSSPGDTEAFF,TGTGCCAGCAGCCCGTTCAGCTCCCCGGGGGACACTGAAGCTTTCTTT
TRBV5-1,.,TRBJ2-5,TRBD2,CASSLGPSGGVETQYF,TGCGCCAGCAGCTTGGGTCCTAGCGGGGGGGTAGAGACCCAGTACTTC
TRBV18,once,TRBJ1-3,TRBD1,CASSPGQVSGNTIYF,TGTGCCAGCTCACCGGGACAGGTCTCAGGAAACACCATATATTTT
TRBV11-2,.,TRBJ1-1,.,CASSFSTEAFF,TGTGCCAGCAGCTTCAGCACTGAAGCTTTCTTT
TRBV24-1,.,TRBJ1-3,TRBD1,CATSDGTGGNTIYF,TGTGCCACCAGTGATGGGACAGGAGGAAACACCATATATTTT
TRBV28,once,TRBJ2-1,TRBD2,CASSDLAGRSYNEQFF,TGTGCCAGCAGTGACTTAGCGGGCCGCTCCTACAATGAGCAGTTCTTC
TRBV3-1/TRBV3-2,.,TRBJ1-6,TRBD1,CASSPSGTGDNSPLHF,TGTGCCAGCAGCCCAAGCGGGACAGGGGATAATTCACCCCTCCACTTT
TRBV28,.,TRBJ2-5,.,CASSPTGQETQYF,TGTGCCAGCAGTCCTACAGGGCAAGAGACCCAGTACTTC
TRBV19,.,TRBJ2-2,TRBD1,CASSTQGTGWTGELFF,TGTGCCAGTAGTACTCAGGGGACAGGGTGGACCGGGGAGCTGTTTTTT
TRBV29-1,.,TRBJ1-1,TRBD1,CSARQGGGTEAFF,TGCAGCGCAAGACAGGGGGGCGGCACTGAAGCTTTCTTT
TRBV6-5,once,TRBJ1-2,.,CATSRSVENGYTF,TGTGCCACCAGCCGATCGGTGGAGAATGGCTACACCTTC
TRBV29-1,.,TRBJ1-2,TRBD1,CSVIRQGTYGYTF,TGCAGCGTGATTCGACAGGGTACCTATGGCTACACCTTC
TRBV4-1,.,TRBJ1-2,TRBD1,CASSHGTGSDYGYTF,TGCGCCAGCAGCCACGGGACAGGGTCCGACTATGGCTACACCTTC
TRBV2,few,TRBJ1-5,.,CATAGGGNQPQHF,TGTGCCACCGCGGGAGGTGGGAATCAGCCCCAGCATTTT
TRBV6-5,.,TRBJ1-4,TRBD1,CASSLGTGNEKLFF,TGTGCCAGCAGTCTCGGGACAGGGAATGAAAAACTGTTTTTT